This record looks at one T cell receptor beta chain sequence and its context. The source of the sample is a study of beta chain features in type 1 diabetes. The isolated RNA, all of it, was reverse transcribed, so expressed TCRB transcripts were what got sequenced. Only in-frame clones appear in the TCRdb table, and some are missing; sequencing was by immunoSEQ multiplex PCR. The table shows about 220,000 clones, with approximately 11% occurring only once. From germline, CDR1 is SGHRS and CDR2 YFSETQ. The ends were cut back, 5 bases at V and 1 base at J, with 9 bases in the middle. The CDR3 runs 13 residues.

This sequence was found in a man younger than 35 in good health. This chain uses TRBV5-1 with TRBJ1-1; D not certain. The sequencing sample was made of central memory CD4+ T cells from blood. The CDR3: CASRADPNTEAFF. The CDR3 DNA is TGCGCCAGCAGAGCTGACCCGAACACTGAAGCTTTCTTT.